The TCR beta chain under discussion was sequenced for a study of graft-versus-host responses after intestinal transplantation. Study summary: Recipients were given multivisceral, liver-intestinal, or isolated intestinal transplants. Among the recipients, all got anti-thymocyte globulin induction and then tacrolimus and steroids for 2 to 3 years. Overall study results and limits: Recipient bone marrow held GvH clones, some seen earlier in ileum or blood. Circulating GvH clone levels at their peak were associated with HvG declines (early post-transplant).

In the case of this clone: Its antigen is undetermined.

Germline CDR1 is DFQATT and CDR2 is SNEGSKA (reference sequence). The CDR3 is 11 amino acids. V lost 5 bases to trimming and J lost 15 bases, with 17 bases between them. The protocol was immunoSEQ multiplex PCR, while the TCRdb copy is restricted to in-frame clones and leaves out a portion. The sample lists approximately 130,000 clones; approximately 90% were seen once. The chain links TRBV20-1 to TRBJ2-1; no definite D call. This clonotype was obtained from a human donor who received an intestinal transplant. The specimen comprised unstimulated CD4+ T cells sorted from spleen or lymph node cells, sampled before intestinal transplant. This chain's CDR3 is CSAASTARRFF. The CDR3 DNA reads TGCAGTGCTGCTTCTACGGCTCGGCGGTTCTTC.